This note documents a single T cell receptor beta chain sequence. What it binds is not known. This record belongs to a study of Ad26.COV2.S vaccination and SARS-CoV-2 variants. Study in general: The vaccine Ad26.COV2.S was put into the muscle once, or twice with 56 days between.

The V and J ends lost 6 bases and 8 bases respectively, with 14 bases between them. There are 12 residues in the CDR3. Overall study findings and caveats: Researchers reported similar non-spike TCR breadth in vaccine and placebo recipients. Spike-specific TCR breadth was greater after Ad26.COV2.S than placebo.

The treatment: 15 to 20 received Ad26.COV2.S at low or high dose, single or two shots; several received placebo; per-sample allocation not given. Following the first vaccine or placebo injection, samples were taken on day 63. Repertoires were generated with immunoSEQ multiplex PCR, while TCRdb's copy carries only in-frame clones and drops some. The table has approximately 300,000 clones, around 84% seen once. Sequencing was performed on peripheral blood, taken in a trial of Ad26.COV2.S vaccine versus placebo. This TCR was sampled from a person between 18 and 59 years old who received the Ad26.COV2.S COVID-19 vaccine or a placebo. The chain combines TRBV6-7 with TRBJ2-7, with D perhaps TRBD1 or TRBD2 (5 bases each). TRBV6-7 is placed among ORFs of uncertain function. The CDR3 region has the DNA TGTGCCAGCAGGGGACCAGGACAAAAGCAGTACTTC. Protein product: CASRGPGQKQYF.